The 18 T cell receptor beta chains listed next were all sequenced from one sample in a study of T cell responses to AZD1222 COVID-19 vaccine (dated by TCRdb to the early 2020s). The library was built by means of the immunoSEQ multiplex PCR assay. TCRdb mirrors the immuneACCESS table, restricted to in-frame sequences. Some clones are absent from its copies; in checked studies, under half trace to an unresolved V gene, and the reason for the others is unknown. Here the sample has 130,000 or so clones; 70% to 90% occur a single time. The top ten hold less than 10% of the sample. The time point label for this specimen denotes: baseline before first vaccination. Sequencing was performed on peripheral blood, taken on day 0 of AZD1222 vaccination. The receptor set was obtained from an adult in good health.

This clone appeared a single time. The chain is built from TRBV3-1 (or the pseudogene TRBV3-2) and TRBJ2-5; D gene ambiguous. Deletions cut 3 bases from V and 2 bases from J, with 7 bases between. The germline CDR1 and CDR2 sequences are LGHDT and YNNKEL (reference sequence). The CDR3 spans 13 residues. The CDR3 DNA is TGTGCCAGCAGCCAGTCCACTCAAGAGACCCAGTACTTC. It yields the protein CASSQSTQETQYF.

V is TRBV5-1 and J is TRBJ2-5; D gene unclear. V was cut by 0 bases and J by 6 bases, with 12 bases left in between. Germline V CDR1 and CDR2: SGHRS, YFSETQ. The CDR3 spans 14 residues. The CDR3 DNA sequence: TGCGCCAGCAGCTTGGGTTACTCCGTGCAGACCCAGTACTTC. Amino acid sequence: CASSLGYSVQTQYF.

The chain couples TRBV11-2 to TRBJ2-7; perhaps TRBD1 as D (6 bases). The CDR3 runs to 16 residues. V was cut by 3 bases and J by 0 bases, with 15 bases left in between. Germline-derived CDR1 and CDR2 are SGHAT and FQNNGV. CDR3 DNA: TGTGCCAGCAGCTTGGGACAAATTTTTGTCTCCTACGAGCAGTACTTC. Amino acids: CASSLGQIFVSYEQYF.

The chain's CDR3 is CASSIGQVSEQYF. CDR3 DNA sequence: TGTGCCAGTAGTATAGGGCAGGTGAGCGAGCAGTACTTC. The chain has TRBV19 and TRBJ2-7; D call uncertain. CDR1 is LNHDA and CDR2 is SQIVND in the germline V gene (reference sequence). This CDR3 spans 13 amino acids. The V end was cut by 1 base, the J end by 6 bases, with 10 bases between.

The chain is built from TRBV3-1 (or the pseudogene TRBV3-2) and TRBJ2-7; D unresolved. V gave up 3 bases and J gave up 3 bases, with 15 bases separating them. The CDR3 consists of 15 residues. Per the germline V gene, CDR1 is LGHDT and CDR2 is YNNKEL (reference sequence). The CDR3 is CASSQRRLGYYEQYF. The CDR3 DNA reads as TGTGCCAGCAGCCAGAGGCGGCTAGGGTACTACGAGCAGTACTTC.

The V call is TRBV7-2, the J call TRBJ2-1; TRBD2 aligns across 9 bases. V shed 5 bases and J 10 bases; nucleotides not matched to a gene: 15. This CDR3 is built from 16 residues. The germline V gene encodes CDR1 SGHTA and CDR2 FQGNSA. The CDR3 here is CASSRTTAGGPGEQFF. The DNA for the CDR3 is TGTGCCAGCAGCCGTACAACCGCGGGAGGGCCCGGGGAGCAGTTCTTC.

The CDR3 bases are TGCGCCAGCAGCGCCGGACAGGAACCTAGCACAGATACGCAGTATTTT. Protein: CASSAGQEPSTDTQYF. The chain has TRBV5-1 and TRBJ2-3, with 7 bases identical to TRBD1. The CDR3 length is 16 residues. CDR1 and CDR2 from the germline V gene are SGHRS and YFSETQ. Trimming removed 4 bases from V and 0 bases from J; junction bases left unmatched: 8.

The chain has TRBV30 and TRBJ1-1; TRBD1 matches 9 bases. Trimming took 3 bases from V and 3 from J; bases not matched to a gene: 17. The CDR3 runs to 18 residues. Germline-derived CDR1 and CDR2 are GTSNPN and SVGIG (reference sequence). The CDR3 bases are TGTGCCTGGAGGGTGAAGACAGGGGGATTTCAAGGACACACTGAAGCTTTCTTT. Protein: CAWRVKTGGFQGHTEAFF.

The rearrangement joins TRBV5-8 to TRBJ1-3; D perhaps matches TRBD1 (5 bases). CDR3 size: 13 residues. The germline V and J ends were trimmed by 4 bases and 2 bases, with 7 bases remaining between them. Germline V gene sequence: CDR1 SGHTS, CDR2 YDEGEE. Written as DNA, the CDR3 is TGTGCCAGCAGCCGGACACCTGGAAACACCATATATTTT. It is translated as CASSRTPGNTIYF.

The V call is TRBV19, the J call TRBJ2-2; D unclear. V lost 4 bases and J lost 2, with 8 bases in between. Germline V gene sequence: CDR1 LNHDA, CDR2 SQIVND (reference sequence). The length of the CDR3 is 14 residues. The CDR3 nucleotides are TGTGCCAGTAGTACTTTTTTCAACACCGGGGAGCTGTTTTTT. This codes for CASSTFFNTGELFF.

This clone was found once. This rearrangement joins TRBV6-5 to TRBJ2-7; D remains ambiguous. Trimming left V 8 bases short and J 4 bases short, with 18 bases between. Germline values: CDR1 MNHEY, CDR2 SVGAGI. CDR3 size: 14 residues. The CDR3 region is CASQTPNGAYEQYF. Here the CDR3 DNA reads TGTGCCAGCCAGACCCCTAACGGAGCTTACGAGCAGTACTTC.

This clone occurred once. This sequence joins TRBV27 and TRBJ2-1; maybe TRBD1 (5 bases). The germline gives CDR1 MNHEY, CDR2 SMNVEV (reference sequence). Trimming pared 6 bases from V and 7 bases from J, leaving 13 bases between. This CDR3 comprises 13 residues. CDR3 nucleotide sequence: TGTGCCAGCAGGACAGATCGAGAGAATGAGCAGTTCTTC. This encodes CASRTDRENEQFF.

The rearrangement links TRBV7-2 to TRBJ2-7, with 7 bases that match TRBD2. The V gene end was trimmed by 5 bases and the J gene end by 4 bases; junction bases not matched to a gene: 11. From germline, CDR1 is SGHTA and CDR2 FQGNSA. This CDR3 region has 15 residues. CDR3 DNA: TGTGCCAGCAGCACGTACGGCGGGAGTTCTTACGAGCAGTACTTC. Translation gives CASSTYGGSSYEQYF. Drawing the rest from reference TRBV7-2 and TRBJ2-7, the complete variable domain is GAGVSQSPSNKVTEKGKDVELRCDPISGHTALYWYRQSLGQGLEFLIYFQGNSAPDKSGLPSDRFSAERTGGSVSTLTIQRTQQEDSAVYLCASSTYGGSSYEQYFGPGTRLTVT.

This chain uses TRBV11-3 with TRBJ1-1; 8 nucleotides match TRBD1. CDR1 SGHNT and CDR2 YENEEA come from the germline V gene. The CDR3 runs to 16 residues. The J segment lost 5 bases and the V segment lost 5 bases, leaving 13 bases of the junction unmatched. The CDR3 nucleotides read TGTGCCAGCAGCCCAGGACAGGGAGGACTTTTAACTGAAGCTTTCTTT. Translated: CASSPGQGGLLTEAFF.

The rearrangement joins TRBV5-1 to TRBJ1-2; 9 bases are a match to TRBD1. Losses at the gene ends were 4 bases for V and 4 bases for J; bases not matched to a gene: 11. Per germline, CDR1 SGHRS and CDR2 YFSETQ. CDR3 length: 16 residues. The chain's CDR3 is CASSPGYDRGGYGYTF. DNA of the CDR3: TGCGCCAGCAGCCCAGGATATGACAGGGGGGGCTATGGCTACACCTTC.

The gene calls are TRBV7-2 and TRBJ2-2; TRBD1 is a possible D gene (6 bases). The CDR3 is made up of 15 amino acids. Trimming removed 2 bases from V and 4 bases from J, with 11 bases in between. Germline loops: CDR1 SGHTA, CDR2 FQGNSA. CDR3 nucleotide sequence: TGTGCCAGCAGCTTAAACAGGGCCATCACCGGGGAGCTGTTTTTT. Its protein product is CASSLNRAITGELFF.

The genes are TRBV7-2 and TRBJ2-5; D possibly corresponds to TRBD2 (6 bases). Germline values: CDR1 SGHTA, CDR2 FQGNSA. Trimming stripped 3 bases from V and 1 base from J, with 9 bases between. CDR3 length: 14 amino acids. CDR3: CASSLRAGQETQYF. The CDR3 DNA reads as TGTGCCAGCAGCTTGAGAGCGGGCCAAGAGACCCAGTACTTC.

The genes are TRBV24-1 and TRBJ1-2; no firm D call. There are 14 residues in the CDR3. Trimming stripped 0 bases from V and 2 bases from J, with 6 bases between. Germline V lookup: CDR1 KGHDR, CDR2 SFDVKD. CDR3: CATSDLTANYGYTF. In DNA form, the CDR3 reads TGTGCCACCAGTGATTTGACGGCGAACTATGGCTACACCTTC.